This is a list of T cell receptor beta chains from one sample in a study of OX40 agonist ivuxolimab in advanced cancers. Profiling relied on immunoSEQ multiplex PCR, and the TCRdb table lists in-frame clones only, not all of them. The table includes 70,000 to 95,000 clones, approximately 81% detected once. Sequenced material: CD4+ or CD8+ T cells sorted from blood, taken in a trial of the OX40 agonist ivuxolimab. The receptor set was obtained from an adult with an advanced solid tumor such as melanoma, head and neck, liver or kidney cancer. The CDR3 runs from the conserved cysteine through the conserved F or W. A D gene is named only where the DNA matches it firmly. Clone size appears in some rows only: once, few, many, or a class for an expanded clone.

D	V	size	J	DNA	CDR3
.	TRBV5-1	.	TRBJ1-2	TGCGCCAGCACTTTGGGCGGAACCTATGGCTACACCTTC	CASTLGGTYGYTF
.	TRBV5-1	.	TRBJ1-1	TGCGCCAGCAGCTCCGGACACTTAAACACTGAAGCTTTCTTT	CASSSGHLNTEAFF
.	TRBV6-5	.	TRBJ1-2	TGTGCCAGCAGTTACTCGGGGAGATGGGGAGTAGACTACACCTTC	CASSYSGRWGVDYTF
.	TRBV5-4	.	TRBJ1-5	TGTGCCAGCAGCCCCACGTCTGGTCAGCCCCAGCATTTT	CASSPTSGQPQHF
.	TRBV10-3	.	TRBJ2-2	TGTGCCATCAGTGAGCAAACCCCCGGGGAGCTGTTTTTT	CAISEQTPGELFF
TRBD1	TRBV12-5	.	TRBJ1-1	TGTGCTAGTGGTTTTGGACAGGGCCCGAACACTGAAGCTTTCTTT	CASGFGQGPNTEAFF
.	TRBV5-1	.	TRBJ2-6	TGCGCCAGCAGCGAACAGAGCTCTGGGGCCAACGTCCTGACTTTC	CASSEQSSGANVLTF
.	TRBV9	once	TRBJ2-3	TGTGCCAGCACATTGGGGGGCTTAGGCACAGATACGCAGTATTTT	CASTLGGLGTDTQYF
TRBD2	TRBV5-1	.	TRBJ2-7	TGCGCCAGCAGAGCTCTAGCGGTGTCCTACGAGCAGTACTTC	CASRALAVSYEQYF
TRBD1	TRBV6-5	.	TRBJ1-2	TGTGCCAGCAAGACGGGACAGAACTATGGCTACACCTTC	CASKTGQNYGYTF
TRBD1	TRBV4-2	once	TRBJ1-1	TGTGCCAGCAGGTTGGGACAGGGGGCAGGAAACACTGAAGCTTTCTTT	CASRLGQGAGNTEAFF
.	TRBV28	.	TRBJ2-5	TGTGCCAGCAGTTTATTCCTGGCAGCTCCCGTCCAAGAGACCCAGTACTTC	CASSLFLAAPVQETQYF
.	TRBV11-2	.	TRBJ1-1	TGTGCCAGCAACCCGGCTATGAACACTGAAGCTTTCTTT	CASNPAMNTEAFF
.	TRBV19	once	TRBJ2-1	TGTGCCAGTAGTATTGAGCGGGCTAAACAGTACAATGAGCAGTTCTTC	CASSIERAKQYNEQFF
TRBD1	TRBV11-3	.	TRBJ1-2	TGTGCCAGCAGCTTAATAGGGGGCGAGGGCTACACCTTC	CASSLIGGEGYTF
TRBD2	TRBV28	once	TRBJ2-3	TGTGCCAGCAGTGTCGGCGGGGGGGCCGTAGATACGCAGTATTTT	CASSVGGGAVDTQYF
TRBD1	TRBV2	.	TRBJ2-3	TGTGCCAGCGGCCGGACAGGGAAGACAGATACGCAGTATTTT	CASGRTGKTDTQYF
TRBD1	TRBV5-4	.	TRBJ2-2	TGTGCCAGCAGCTTGCCGGGACAGGGGAACACCGGGGAGCTGTTTTTT	CASSLPGQGNTGELFF
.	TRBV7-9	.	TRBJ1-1	TGTGCCAGCAGCTTAGCATATGACTTTGGAGAACGGGCTGAAGCTTTCTTT	CASSLAYDFGERAEAFF
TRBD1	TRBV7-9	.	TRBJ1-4	TGTGCCAGCAGCGAAAGGGACAGCAGTAATGAAAAACTGTTTTTT	CASSERDSSNEKLFF
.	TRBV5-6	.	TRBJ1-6	TGTGCCAGCAGCTCGTGGGGGGGGTTGAGTTCACCCCTCCACTTT	CASSSWGGLSSPLHF
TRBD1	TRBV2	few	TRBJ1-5	TGTGCCAGCCGACAGGGAAGGAATCAGCCCCAGCATTTT	CASRQGRNQPQHF
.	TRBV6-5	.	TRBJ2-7	TGTGCCAGCAGTTACTCCGGGTACGACGAGCAGTACTTC	CASSYSGYDEQYF
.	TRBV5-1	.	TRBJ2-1	TGCGCCAGCAGCGGGCAGGGCGACTACAATGAGCAGTTCTTC	CASSGQGDYNEQFF
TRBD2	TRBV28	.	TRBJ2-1	TGTGCCAGCAGCCCGACTAGCGGGGGGGCATATGAGCAGTTCTTC	CASSPTSGGAYEQFF
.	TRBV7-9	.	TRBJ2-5	TGTGCCAGCAGCTTAGCGGGCAGCGGTGAGACCCAGTACTTC	CASSLAGSGETQYF
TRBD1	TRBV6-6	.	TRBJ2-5	TGTGCCAGACATAACCAACCGGGACAGCCTAAAGAGACCCAGTACTTC	CARHNQPGQPKETQYF
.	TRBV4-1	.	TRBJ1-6	TGCGCCAGCAGCCAGCATGACCCCAATTCACCCCTCCACTTT	CASSQHDPNSPLHF